This T cell receptor beta chain was captured in a study of CD8 T cells in ankylosing spondylitis. One entry per CDR3 protein results from TCRdb running MiXCR on the 5' RACE reads. The top ten hold roughly 3.2% of the sample, which has more than 500,000 distinct CDR3 sequences, approximately 5.3% seen once. Study-wide results and limits: Blood of patients with ankylosing spondylitis appeared to be characterized by a TCR beta motif of fewer than 10 highly homologous variants. Disease-linked clones bore a CD8+ phenotype, appearing relatively rarely in peripheral blood.

This clonotype was seen repeatedly, ten times or more. Its antigen remains unidentified. This receptor was obtained from a male donor with ankylosing spondylitis. Sequenced: blood, either unsorted or a sorted T cell fraction (not recorded which).

CDR3 sequence (DNA): TGTGCCAGCAGTCCGCGCAAATCGGTCGGGACTACAAAAGTACTGTTCTTC. It encodes CASSPRKSVGTTKVLFF. The V gene is TRBV12-3 or TRBV12-4, the J gene TRBJ2-1; 7 nucleotides line up with TRBD2. The V and J ends lost 5 bases and 15 bases, in that order; junction bases with no gene match: 25. This CDR3 comprises 17 residues.